This TCR beta chain was identified in a study of T cells after yellow fever vaccination. TCRdb itself ran the 5' RACE reads through MiXCR, one entry per CDR3 protein. The table has about 580,000 distinct CDR3 sequences, approximately 16% seen once. Study outcomes and limitations: Secondary responses were weaker yet peaked faster, day 5 versus 15.

This clonotype was observed a handful of times. Its specificity is unknown. Looked up from germline, CDR1 is MNHNS and CDR2 is SASEGT. The CDR3 loop spans 14 amino acids. Trimming cost V 7 bases and J 1 base, with 10 bases left between them. The material sequenced was PBMCs, taken 5 to 6 days after the first yellow fever vaccination. The V call is TRBV6-1, the J call TRBJ2-2; possibly TRBD1 for D (5 bases). This clonotype was sampled from a man between 18 and 29 years old who received the YFV17D yellow fever vaccine. The CDR3 here is CASTHGQNTGELFF. CDR3 coding DNA: TGTGCCAGCACCCACGGACAGAACACCGGGGAGCTGTTTTTT.